The clone carrying this TCR beta chain was counted between two and nine times. The data belong to a study of identical twins. The germline V gene has CDR1 SGHNT and CDR2 YYREEE (reference sequence). Trimming cost V 0 bases and J 1 base, with 8 bases left between them. The CDR3 extends over 14 amino acids. TCRdb reanalysed the 5' RACE reads using MiXCR and keeps one entry per CDR3 protein. The sample lists 250,000 to 300,000 distinct CDR3 sequences, roughly 8.6% occurring once. These sequences were also reported in another study, on yellow fever vaccine responses in identical twins.

The chain employs TRBV5-4 and TRBJ2-7, with a tentative D call TRBD1 (6 bases). Sample: CD8+ T cells sorted from blood. This sequence originates from a woman aged 18-29 years in good health. The CDR3 is CASSLVDRSYEQYF. CDR3 DNA: TGTGCCAGCAGCTTGGTTGACAGGTCCTACGAGCAGTACTTC.